This T cell receptor beta chain derives from a study of blood T cell repertoires in COVID-19. CDR1 and CDR2 from the germline V gene are MNHEY and SMNVEV (reference sequence). The V end lost 6 bases, the J end lost 2 bases, and 17 bases lay between the germline ends. The CDR3 consists of 15 residues. As handled by the study authors: The authors estimated nucleated cell counts from reference gene primer amplification. Measured with immunoSEQ multiplex PCR; TCRdb has only the in-frame clones, and not every one. V and J calls and clone size follow that table, whereas D and trimming were derived from the DNA. Altogether approximately 190,000 clones are present, about 83% being singletons, with the ten largest covering 3% to 3.5%.

The chain carries TRBV27 and TRBJ2-7, with D perhaps TRBD2 (5 bases). This TCR was recovered from a woman aged 30 to 39 who had been exposed to COVID-19. Sequenced input: PBMCs or T cells enriched from blood (not recorded which). The CDR3 coding sequence is TGTGCCAGCAGGAGGGAGATTCTCCTAACCTACGAGCAGTACTTC. As protein: CASRREILLTYEQYF.